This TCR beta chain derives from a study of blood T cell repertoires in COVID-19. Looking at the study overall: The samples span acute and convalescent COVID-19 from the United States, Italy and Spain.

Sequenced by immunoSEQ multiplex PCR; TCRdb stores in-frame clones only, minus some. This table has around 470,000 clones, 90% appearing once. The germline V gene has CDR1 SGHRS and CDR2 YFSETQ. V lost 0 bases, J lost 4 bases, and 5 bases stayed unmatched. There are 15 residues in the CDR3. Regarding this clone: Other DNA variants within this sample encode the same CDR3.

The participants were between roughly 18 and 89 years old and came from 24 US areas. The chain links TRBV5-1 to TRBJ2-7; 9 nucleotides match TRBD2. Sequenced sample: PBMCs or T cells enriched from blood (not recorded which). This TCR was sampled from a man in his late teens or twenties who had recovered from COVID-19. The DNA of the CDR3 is TGCGCCAGCAGCTTGGTGACTAGCGGAAGTTACGAGCAGTACTTC. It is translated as CASSLVTSGSYEQYF.